Listed below are T cell receptor beta chains from one sample, sequenced in a study of shared clonotypes between healthy human individuals. Profiled with immunoSEQ multiplex PCR; TCRdb holds only in-frame clones, not every one. There are some 1 million clones in the sample; approximately 70% occur only once, and about 1.5% lies in the top ten. Sequenced sample: memory CD4+ T cells sorted from blood. Receptors were obtained from a man aged 18 to 35 in good health. Both conserved end residues are part of each CDR3. The D gene is left open where the match is weak. Rows may omit the clone size; those that give it use once, few, many or a size class.

D gene	clone size	V gene	J gene	CDR3 protein	CDR3 DNA
TRBD1	-	TRBV5-6	TRBJ2-5	CASSLLWDREETQYF	TGTGCCAGCAGCTTGTTGTGGGACAGAGAAGAGACCCAGTACTTC
-	-	TRBV4-3	TRBJ1-2	CASSQDRGDGYTF	TGCGCCAGCAGCCAAGATCGTGGGGATGGCTACACCTTC
-	once	TRBV11-2	TRBJ1-1	CASSLSSSGLTAFF	TGTGCCAGCAGCTTGTCTTCCTCCGGGCTGACAGCTTTCTTT
TRBD1	-	TRBV9	TRBJ2-3	CASSVGLGQGEDTQYF	TGTGCCAGCAGCGTAGGATTGGGACAGGGTGAAGATACGCAGTATTTT
TRBD1	-	TRBV29-1	TRBJ1-2	CSVAGTAYGYTF	TGCAGCGTCGCCGGGACAGCATATGGCTACACCTTC
-	-	TRBV6-1	TRBJ1-1	CASSETRTAEAFF	TGTGCCAGCAGTGAAACGAGAACAGCTGAAGCTTTCTTT
-	once	TRBV13	TRBJ2-1	CASSLNFWVHEQFF	TGTGCCAGCAGCTTGAATTTCTGGGTGCATGAGCAGTTCTTC
-	-	TRBV5-7	TRBJ2-6	CASRPVKQGRGPGANVLTF	TGTGCCAGCAGACCCGTTAAACAGGGCCGGGGACCTGGGGCCAACGTCCTGACTTTC
-	-	TRBV6-5	TRBJ2-2	CATRKGPGELFF	TGTGCCACCCGGAAGGGGCCCGGGGAGCTGTTTTTT
TRBD1	-	TRBV2	TRBJ2-3	CASKIQGATDTQYF	TGTGCCAGCAAAATACAGGGGGCAACAGATACGCAGTATTTT
-	-	TRBV15	TRBJ1-5	CATSRPSEGQPQHF	TGTGCCACCAGCAGGCCCTCAGAGGGACAGCCCCAGCATTTT
-	once	TRBV30	TRBJ2-2	CAWSTGGELFF	TGTGCCTGGAGTACGGGCGGGGAGCTGTTTTTT
TRBD1	many	TRBV6-4	TRBJ1-5	CASSPDRGQPQHF	TGTGCCAGCAGTCCGGACAGGGGGCAGCCCCAGCATTTT
-	-	TRBV20-1	TRBJ1-1	CSARNTAEAFF	TGCAGTGCTAGAAACACAGCCGAAGCTTTCTTT
TRBD2	-	TRBV19	TRBJ2-1	CASRSLAGGSYNEQFF	TGTGCCAGTAGGTCACTAGCGGGAGGGTCCTACAATGAGCAGTTCTTC
-	-	TRBV6-5	TRBJ1-2	CASSRGTPANYGYTF	TGTGCCAGCAGCCGAGGGACACCTGCTAACTATGGCTACACCTTC
TRBD1	-	TRBV6-5	TRBJ1-2	CASSGTDPNYGYTF	TGTGCCAGCAGTGGGACAGACCCTAACTATGGCTACACCTTC
-	few	TRBV5-1	TRBJ1-1	CASSPDPGEYTEAFF	TGCGCCAGCAGCCCTGACCCAGGGGAATACACTGAAGCTTTCTTT
TRBD1	-	TRBV7-2	TRBJ2-2	CASSSEGARTGELFF	TGTGCCAGCAGCTCCGAGGGGGCGCGAACCGGGGAGCTGTTTTTT
-	-	TRBV10-1	TRBJ2-7	CASSEVRGAYEQYF	TGCGCCAGCAGTGAGGTGAGGGGGGCCTACGAGCAGTACTTC
-	-	TRBV11-2	TRBJ1-1	CASSSPGAGNTEAFF	TGTGCCAGCAGCTCGCCAGGGGCGGGGAACACTGAAGCTTTCTTT
-	-	TRBV11-3	TRBJ2-1	CASSLDPQRNEQFF	TGTGCCAGCAGCTTAGACCCCCAGAGGAATGAGCAGTTCTTC
-	-	TRBV5-1	TRBJ2-1	CASSLLAMLGEQFF	TGCGCCAGCAGCTTACTAGCTATGTTGGGTGAGCAGTTCTTC
TRBD2	-	TRBV19	TRBJ2-4	CASSRGGAGTSGNLAKNIQYF	TGTGCCAGTAGCCGGGGGGGGGCCGGGACTAGCGGTAATCTTGCCAAAAACATTCAGTACTTC
-	-	TRBV7-2	TRBJ1-2	CASSVDGTFGYTF	TGTGCCAGCAGCGTCGATGGGACGTTTGGCTACACCTTC
TRBD2	-	TRBV7-2	TRBJ2-7	CASSQGLAGAGGIF	TGTGCCAGCAGCCAGGGACTAGCGGGGGCCGGGGGTATCTTC
-	-	TRBV18	TRBJ1-5	CASSHDTLSNQPQHF	TGTGCCAGCTCACACGACACCCTTAGCAATCAGCCCCAGCATTTT
-	-	TRBV19	TRBJ2-5	CASSIVDGPQETQYF	TGTGCCAGTAGTATAGTTGACGGGCCGCAAGAGACCCAGTACTTC
-	few	TRBV5-6	TRBJ2-2	CASSAIRAGAGELFF	TGTGCCAGCAGCGCCATCCGGGCAGGGGCCGGGGAGCTGTTTTTT
TRBD1	-	TRBV30	TRBJ1-4	CAWSVPGGREKLFF	TGTGCCTGGAGTGTACCAGGGGGAAGAGAAAAACTGTTTTTT
TRBD1	once	TRBV11-2	TRBJ2-7	CASSWGQGMGGSGSGGQYF	TGTGCCAGCAGCTGGGGACAGGGAATGGGCGGGAGCGGCTCCGGTGGGCAGTACTTC